The entry below gives a single T cell receptor (beta chain) sequence along with its context. CDR3 length equals 14 residues. Trimming cost V 3 bases and J 6 bases, with 14 bases left between them. Germline values: CDR1 SNHLY, CDR2 FYNNEI. The data were produced by immunoSEQ multiplex PCR, yet TCRdb's version contains in-frame clones alone and is incomplete. The data show 95,000 to 120,000 clones, with more than 70% seen just once and approximately 3.3% held by the top ten. The data stem from a study of T cell responses to AZD1222 COVID-19 vaccine. At the level of the study: Second doses were pooled across both intervals (about 4 or about 12 weeks).

This chain uses TRBV2 with TRBJ1-2; TRBD1 is a possible D gene (6 bases). Specimen: peripheral blood, collected on day 0 of AZD1222 vaccination. The clonotype originates from an adult in good health. Here the CDR3 reads CASSEYGGRNGYTF. The CDR3 DNA is TGTGCCAGCAGTGAGTACGGGGGCCGAAATGGCTACACCTTC.